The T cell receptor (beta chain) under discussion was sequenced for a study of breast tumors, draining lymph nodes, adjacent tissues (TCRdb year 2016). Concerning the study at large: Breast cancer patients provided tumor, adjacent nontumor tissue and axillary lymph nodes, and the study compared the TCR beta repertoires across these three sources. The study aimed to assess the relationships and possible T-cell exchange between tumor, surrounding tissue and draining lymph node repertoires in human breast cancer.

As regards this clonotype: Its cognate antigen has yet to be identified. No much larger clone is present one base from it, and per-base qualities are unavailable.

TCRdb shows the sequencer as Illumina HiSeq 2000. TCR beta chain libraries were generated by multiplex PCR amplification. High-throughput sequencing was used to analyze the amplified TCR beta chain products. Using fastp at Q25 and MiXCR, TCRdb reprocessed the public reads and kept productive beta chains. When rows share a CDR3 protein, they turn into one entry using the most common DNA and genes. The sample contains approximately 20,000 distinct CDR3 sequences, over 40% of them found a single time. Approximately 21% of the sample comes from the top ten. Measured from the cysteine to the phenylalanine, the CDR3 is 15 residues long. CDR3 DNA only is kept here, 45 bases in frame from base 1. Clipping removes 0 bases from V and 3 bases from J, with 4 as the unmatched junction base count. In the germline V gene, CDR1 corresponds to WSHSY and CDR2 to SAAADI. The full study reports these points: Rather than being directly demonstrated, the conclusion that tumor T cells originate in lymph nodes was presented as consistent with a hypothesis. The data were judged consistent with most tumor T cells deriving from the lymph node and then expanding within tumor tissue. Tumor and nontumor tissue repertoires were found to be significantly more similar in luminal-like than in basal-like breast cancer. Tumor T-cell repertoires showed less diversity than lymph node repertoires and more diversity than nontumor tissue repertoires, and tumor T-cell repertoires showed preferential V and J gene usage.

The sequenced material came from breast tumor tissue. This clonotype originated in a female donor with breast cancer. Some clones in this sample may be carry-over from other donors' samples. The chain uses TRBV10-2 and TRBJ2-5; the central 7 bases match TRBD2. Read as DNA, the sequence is TGCGCCAGCAGTGAGTCGGGAGGGCCAGAAGAGACCCAGTACTTC. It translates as CASSESGGPEETQYF.